This TCR beta chain was identified during a study of cytomegalovirus exposure and HLA in healthy donors. Study-level results: One later analysis reportedly identified an Asian-associated ancestry cluster that showed fewer N-insertions than the roughly 700-donor mean. TCR beta chain V- and J-gene trimming was linked, in a later analysis, to a missense variant in DCLRE1C.

A note on this clone: Its specificity is not known. An end of the junction does not agree with germline; a read error may underlie this.

Germline CDR1 and CDR2: LGHNA and YSLEER. The length of the CDR3 is 16 residues. Use of 60 Vbeta and 13 Jbeta primers characterized the PCR. Method: immunoSEQ multiplex PCR; TCRdb's copy keeps in-frame clones and lacks some. The data contain around 130,000 clones, about 72% of them singletons. The V call is TRBV4-3, the J call TRBJ1-2, with D perhaps TRBD1 (6 bases). The receptor's source is a man aged 30-40 years in good health and CMV-seropositive. Sequencing was performed on PBMCs. The CDR3 region has the DNA TGCGCCAGCAGCCAGGGGTACCGGGACACGACCTATGGCTGCACCTTC. Protein product: CASSQGYRDTTYGCTF.